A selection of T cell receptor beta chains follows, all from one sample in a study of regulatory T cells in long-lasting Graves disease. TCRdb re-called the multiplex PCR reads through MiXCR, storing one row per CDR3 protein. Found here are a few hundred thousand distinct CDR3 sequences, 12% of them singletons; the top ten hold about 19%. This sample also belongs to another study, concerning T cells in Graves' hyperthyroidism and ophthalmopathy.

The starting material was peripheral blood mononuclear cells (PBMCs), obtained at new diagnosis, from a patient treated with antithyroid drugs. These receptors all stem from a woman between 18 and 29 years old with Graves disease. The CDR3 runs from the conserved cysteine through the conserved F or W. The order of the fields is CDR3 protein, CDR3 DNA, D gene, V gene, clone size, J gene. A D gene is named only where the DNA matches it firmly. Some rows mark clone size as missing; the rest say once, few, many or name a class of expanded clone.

CDR3: CATSDSRVEDTQYF
DNA: TGTGCCACCAGTGATAGCAGGGTTGAAGATACGCAGTATTTT
D: NA
V: TRBV24-1
size: many
J: TRBJ2-3

CDR3: CASSSTGKDNQPQHF
DNA: TGTGCCAGCAGCTCGACAGGGAAAGACAATCAGCCCCAGCATTTT
D: TRBD1
V: TRBV7-9
size: many
J: TRBJ1-5

CDR3: CASREGFSNQPQHF
DNA: TGTGCCAGCAGGGAAGGGTTTAGCAATCAGCCCCAGCATTTT
D: NA
V: TRBV27
size: many
J: TRBJ1-5

CDR3: CAIRGTAGNTIYF
DNA: TGTGCCATCCGAGGGACGGCTGGAAACACCATATATTTT
D: NA
V: TRBV10-3
size: few
J: TRBJ1-3

CDR3: CASSPSGTGYQEQFF
DNA: TGTGCTAGCAGCCCTTCCGGGACAGGGTATCAGGAGCAGTTCTTC
D: TRBD1
V: TRBV7-7
size: many
J: TRBJ2-1

CDR3: CASSIASWGASMINGQFF
DNA: TGTGCCAGTAGTATAGCCTCCTGGGGGGCGAGTATGATCAATGGGCAGTTCTTC
D: NA
V: TRBV19
size: NA
J: TRBJ2-1

CDR3: CASSQDRARGYNEQFF
DNA: TGCGCCAGCAGCCAAGATAGGGCCAGAGGCTACAATGAGCAGTTCTTC
D: NA
V: TRBV4-3
size: NA
J: TRBJ2-1

CDR3: CASSAFIGSNQPQHF
DNA: TGTGCCAGTAGCGCCTTTATTGGTAGCAATCAGCCCCAGCATTTT
D: NA
V: TRBV19
size: many
J: TRBJ1-5

CDR3: CASSRGTSGAYEQYF
DNA: TGTGCCAGCAGCCGAGGGACTAGCGGCGCCTACGAGCAGTACTTC
D: TRBD2
V: TRBV5-6
size: many
J: TRBJ2-7

CDR3: CSAVGDSDQPQHF
DNA: TGCAGTGCAGTTGGGGACAGTGATCAGCCCCAGCATTTT
D: TRBD1
V: TRBV20-1
size: many
J: TRBJ1-5

CDR3: CASSLRIGGGSYGYTF
DNA: TGTGCCAGCAGTTTAAGGATAGGGGGGGGCAGTTATGGCTACACCTTC
D: NA
V: TRBV12-3/TRBV12-4
size: many
J: TRBJ1-2

CDR3: CAWGRANTEAFF
DNA: TGTGCCTGGGGACGGGCAAACACTGAAGCTTTCTTT
D: NA
V: TRBV30
size: many
J: TRBJ1-1

CDR3: CASSDFPKSGGAGTGELFF
DNA: TGTGCCAGCAGTGACTTTCCGAAGTCCGGGGGCGCGGGCACCGGGGAGCTGTTTTTT
D: NA
V: TRBV12-3/TRBV12-4
size: few
J: TRBJ2-2

CDR3: CAWSGSMGTRFF
DNA: TGTGCCTGGAGTGGTAGTATGGGGACTAGGTTCTTC
D: TRBD2
V: TRBV30
size: NA
J: TRBJ2-1

CDR3: CASSFGRSSSNEQFF
DNA: TGTGCCAGCAGCTTCGGTCGGTCATCCTCTAATGAGCAGTTCTTC
D: NA
V: TRBV7-3
size: NA
J: TRBJ2-1

CDR3: CASEGLGVTNEQFF
DNA: TGTGCCAGCGAAGGACTAGGTGTGACCAATGAGCAGTTCTTC
D: TRBD2
V: TRBV2
size: many
J: TRBJ2-1

CDR3: CASSQDPRVPYNEQFF
DNA: TGCGCCAGCAGCCAAGATCCTAGGGTACCCTACAATGAGCAGTTCTTC
D: NA
V: TRBV4-3
size: NA
J: TRBJ2-1

CDR3: CASSSERFVRGWNTEAFF
DNA: TGTGCCAGCAGTTCCGAGAGATTCGTTCGGGGTTGGAACACTGAAGCTTTCTTT
D: NA
V: TRBV6-5
size: many
J: TRBJ1-1

CDR3: CAISETTKNTEAFF
DNA: TGTGCCATCAGTGAAACGACTAAGAACACTGAAGCTTTCTTT
D: NA
V: TRBV10-3
size: once
J: TRBJ1-1

CDR3: CSARDNRKYEQYF
DNA: TGCAGTGCTAGAGACAACAGAAAATACGAGCAGTACTTC
D: NA
V: TRBV20-1
size: few
J: TRBJ2-7

CDR3: CASSLRTQDEDEQFF
DNA: TGTGCCAGCAGCTTGAGGACCCAAGACGAGGATGAGCAGTTCTTC
D: NA
V: TRBV5-8
size: many
J: TRBJ2-1

CDR3: CASSQGVYRLEETQYF
DNA: TGCGCCAGCAGCCAAGGCGTATATCGACTCGAAGAGACCCAGTACTTC
D: NA
V: TRBV4-1
size: many
J: TRBJ2-5

CDR3: CASNWIQSSYEQYF
DNA: TGTGCCAGTAATTGGATACAGAGCTCCTACGAGCAGTACTTC
D: NA
V: TRBV28
size: many
J: TRBJ2-7

CDR3: CSARGGLTHNEQFF
DNA: TGCAGTGCTAGAGGGGGTCTGACCCACAATGAGCAGTTCTTC
D: NA
V: TRBV20-1
size: many
J: TRBJ2-1

CDR3: CATSSPLEASGDQETQYF
DNA: TGTGCCACCAGCAGCCCTCTGGAGGCTAGCGGGGACCAAGAGACCCAGTACTTC
D: TRBD2
V: TRBV15
size: few
J: TRBJ2-5

CDR3: CSARDGHLNTEAFF
DNA: TGCAGTGCTAGAGACGGACACCTGAACACTGAAGCTTTCTTT
D: NA
V: TRBV20-1
size: many
J: TRBJ1-1

CDR3: CSARAGLSKETQYF
DNA: TGCAGTGCTAGAGCGGGGTTGAGTAAAGAGACCCAGTACTTC
D: NA
V: TRBV20-1
size: many
J: TRBJ2-5

CDR3: CASSRLGTSGGETQYF
DNA: TGTGCCAGCAGCCGCCTTGGGACTAGCGGTGGGGAGACCCAGTACTTC
D: TRBD2
V: TRBV4-2
size: NA
J: TRBJ2-5

CDR3: CATEKKGTGGSPLHF
DNA: TGTGCCACGGAGAAAAAAGGGACAGGGGGCTCACCCCTCCACTTT
D: TRBD1
V: TRBV19
size: NA
J: TRBJ1-6

CDR3: CASSYSERAGELFF
DNA: TGTGCCAGCAGTTACTCGGAACGAGCCGGGGAGCTGTTTTTT
D: NA
V: TRBV6-2/TRBV6-3
size: many
J: TRBJ2-2

CDR3: CSASPKGPGNTIYF
DNA: TGCAGTGCTAGTCCGAAGGGCCCTGGAAACACCATATATTTT
D: NA
V: TRBV20-1
size: NA
J: TRBJ1-3

CDR3: CASSPGGGGNQPQHF
DNA: TGTGCCAGCAGCCCCGGTGGAGGGGGCAATCAGCCCCAGCATTTT
D: NA
V: TRBV7-2
size: many
J: TRBJ1-5

CDR3: CASSRDRYSEQFF
DNA: TGTGCCAGCAGCCGGGACAGATACAGTGAGCAGTTCTTC
D: TRBD1
V: TRBV27
size: NA
J: TRBJ2-1

CDR3: CASSLSGRGGTGAQHF
DNA: TGTGCCAGCAGTTTATCCGGCAGGGGAGGGACTGGGGCCCAGCATTTT
D: NA
V: TRBV27
size: NA
J: TRBJ1-5

CDR3: CASTIDRGKKEFF
DNA: TGTGCCAGCACTATCGACAGGGGAAAGAAGGAGTTCTTC
D: TRBD1
V: TRBV6-2/TRBV6-3
size: many
J: TRBJ2-1

CDR3: CASSPLRRDEQYF
DNA: TGTGCCAGCAGCCCCTTAAGGAGGGACGAGCAGTACTTC
D: NA
V: TRBV7-2
size: many
J: TRBJ2-7

CDR3: CASSFDTGGQFF
DNA: TGCGCCAGCAGCTTTGACACCGGGGGGCAGTTCTTC
D: NA
V: TRBV5-1
size: many
J: TRBJ2-1

CDR3: CASSPRQVEDTEAFF
DNA: TGTGCCAGCAGTCCCCGACAGGTCGAGGACACTGAAGCTTTCTTT
D: NA
V: TRBV6-1
size: few
J: TRBJ1-1

CDR3: CASRSKLDTEAFF
DNA: TGTGCCAGCAGATCGAAGCTGGACACTGAAGCTTTCTTT
D: NA
V: TRBV12-3/TRBV12-4
size: many
J: TRBJ1-1

CDR3: CASSLAFAAQLDGYTF
DNA: TGCGCCAGCAGCTTGGCCTTCGCAGCACAGTTGGATGGCTACACCTTC
D: NA
V: TRBV5-1
size: NA
J: TRBJ1-2

CDR3: CATSKTGSVQPQHF
DNA: TGTGCCACCTCGAAAACAGGGAGTGTTCAGCCCCAGCATTTT
D: NA
V: TRBV7-2
size: many
J: TRBJ1-5

CDR3: CASSGTGTRNYNEQFF
DNA: TGTGCCAGCAGTGGTACCGGGACAAGGAACTACAATGAGCAGTTCTTC
D: NA
V: TRBV28
size: many
J: TRBJ2-1

CDR3: CAIGITGGSDTQYF
DNA: TGTGCCATCGGGATCACGGGAGGGTCGGATACGCAGTATTTT
D: TRBD2
V: TRBV10-3
size: NA
J: TRBJ2-3

CDR3: CATGHHGETQYF
DNA: TGTGCCACGGGACACCACGGAGAGACCCAGTACTTC
D: NA
V: TRBV6-1
size: many
J: TRBJ2-5

CDR3: CASSLEPGIYGYTF
DNA: TGTGCCAGCAGCTTAGAGCCGGGAATATATGGCTACACCTTC
D: NA
V: TRBV7-2
size: NA
J: TRBJ1-2

CDR3: CSARASDEQFF
DNA: TGCAGTGCTAGAGCTAGCGATGAGCAGTTCTTC
D: NA
V: TRBV20-1
size: few
J: TRBJ2-1

CDR3: CAYGMGAGELFF
DNA: TGTGCCTACGGGATGGGGGCCGGGGAGCTGTTTTTT
D: NA
V: TRBV2
size: many
J: TRBJ2-2

CDR3: CASSLTRGLRNTVYF
DNA: TGTGCCAGCAGTTTAACAAGGGGCCTGAGAAACACCGTATATTTT
D: NA
V: TRBV28
size: NA
J: TRBJ1-3

CDR3: CASSPIQGTIREKLFF
DNA: TGTGCCAGCAGCCCAATACAGGGCACGATCCGTGAAAAACTGTTTTTT
D: NA
V: TRBV14
size: once
J: TRBJ1-4

CDR3: CSVIQGRGTEAFF
DNA: TGCAGCGTAATACAGGGCCGTGGCACTGAAGCTTTCTTT
D: NA
V: TRBV29-1
size: many
J: TRBJ1-1

CDR3: CASSDQLTRGSYEQYF
DNA: TGTGCCAGCAGTGATCAACTAACCCGGGGCTCCTACGAGCAGTACTTC
D: NA
V: TRBV2
size: many
J: TRBJ2-7